A selection of T cell receptor beta chains follows, all from one sample in a study of T-cell reconstitution after alpha-beta-depleted transplantation in children. TCRdb reanalysed the PCR reads using MiXCR and keeps one entry per CDR3 protein. Of roughly 340,000 distinct CDR3 sequences in the sample, about 17% were seen once. The sequencing here drew on PBMCs, mostly from graft donor cells, taken 360 days after TCRalphabeta/CD19-depleted stem cell transplant. These receptors were taken from a male patient between 2 and 9 years old who had a stem cell transplant for acute lymphoblastic leukemia, so the T cells may come from the graft donor. Both conserved end residues are part of each CDR3. The order of the fields is clone size, D gene, V gene, J gene, CDR3 DNA, CDR3 protein. The D gene is left open where the match is weak. Size is stated for part of the rows, as once, few or many counts, or as a class when the clone is expanded.

>many|NA|TRBV9|TRBJ2-3
TGTGCCAGCAGCGCAGGGGCCTCGTACACAGATACGCAGTATTTT
CASSAGASYTDTQYF
>few|NA|TRBV2|TRBJ2-4
TGTGCCAGCAGTGGCCGGGACGGCTCCAACATTCAGTACTTC
CASSGRDGSNIQYF
>many|TRBD1|TRBV10-2|TRBJ2-7
TGCGCCAGCAGCCCCCCGGGACAGCCCTACGAGCAGTACTTC
CASSPPGQPYEQYF
>NA|NA|TRBV12-3/TRBV12-4|TRBJ2-7
TGTGCCAGCAGTAGTGTACCAGGTGGCTCCTACGAGCAGTACTTC
CASSSVPGGSYEQYF
>NA|NA|TRBV4-1|TRBJ2-3
TGCGCCAGCAGCCAAGCCCCCGGTGGGACAGATACGCAGTATTTT
CASSQAPGGTDTQYF
>NA|NA|TRBV9|TRBJ2-3
TGTGCCAGCAGCGTAGACCCTGGACAGCGAGGCACAGATACGCAGTATTTT
CASSVDPGQRGTDTQYF
>many|TRBD1|TRBV28|TRBJ2-7
TGTGCCAGCAGCTCTGGACAGGGGGCCTACGAGCAGTACTTC
CASSSGQGAYEQYF
>few|TRBD2|TRBV9|TRBJ2-5
TGTGCCAGCAGCGTAGTGGGCGGGAGGGGAGAGACCCAGTACTTC
CASSVVGGRGETQYF
>NA|TRBD2|TRBV28|TRBJ2-5
TGTGCCAGCAGTTTCCCCGGGACTAGCGGGAGAGGGCGACCAGAGACCCAGTACTTC
CASSFPGTSGRGRPETQYF
>NA|TRBD2|TRBV9|TRBJ2-7
TGTGCCAGCAGCGTAGGAAATAGCGGGAGATACGAGCAGTACTTC
CASSVGNSGRYEQYF
>few|TRBD1|TRBV6-5|TRBJ2-7
TGTGCCAGCAGTTACGGGTCCGGGACAGTGACCTACGAGCAGTACTTC
CASSYGSGTVTYEQYF
>few|NA|TRBV29-1|TRBJ2-2
TGCAGCGTTGAAGTCAGGGACTTATCCGGGGAGCTGTTTTTT
CSVEVRDLSGELFF
>few|NA|TRBV4-1|TRBJ1-4
TGCGCCAGCAGCCTCCAAGGGTTCGGGGATCCCATAATGGGAAAACTGTTTTTT
CASSLQGFGDPIMGKLFF
>NA|NA|TRBV7-8|TRBJ1-5
TGTGCCAGCAGCCCCGACAGAGGACGGCAGCCCCAGCATTTT
CASSPDRGRQPQHF
>NA|TRBD2|TRBV4-1|TRBJ2-1
TGCGCCAGCAGTTTGAGCGGGAGGGAATACAATGAGCAGTTCTTC
CASSLSGREYNEQFF
>NA|NA|TRBV7-6|TRBJ2-3
TGTGCCAGCAGCCCGCGCGTCCCTAGCACAGATACGCAGTATTTT
CASSPRVPSTDTQYF
>NA|NA|TRBV19|TRBJ2-1
TGTGCCAGTAGTGATACCAATGAGCAGTTCTTC
CASSDTNEQFF
>few|TRBD1|TRBV7-6|TRBJ2-7
TGTGCCAGCAGCTTAGAGACAGGGAAGAGCTACGAGCAGTACTTC
CASSLETGKSYEQYF
>many|TRBD1|TRBV12-3/TRBV12-4|TRBJ2-5
TGTGCCAGCAGTTTATCGGACAGGGGGCATGGAGAGACCCAGTACTTC
CASSLSDRGHGETQYF
>NA|TRBD1|TRBV24-1|TRBJ2-7
TGTGTCACCAGTCCGCCACAGGGGGCCTACGAGCAGTACTTC
CVTSPPQGAYEQYF
>few|NA|TRBV5-5|TRBJ2-4
TGTGCCAGCAGCTTGGTGGGGGGGGCGCGGGGCAAAAACATTCAGTACTTC
CASSLVGGARGKNIQYF
>NA|NA|TRBV29-1|TRBJ2-7
TGCAGCGTCAGGGACGCCGGCTCCTACGAGCAGTACTTC
CSVRDAGSYEQYF
>NA|TRBD1|TRBV4-2|TRBJ1-2
TGTGCCAGCAGCGAACCCGGGACAGGGGATGGCTACACCTTC
CASSEPGTGDGYTF
>few|NA|TRBV4-3|TRBJ1-3
TGCGCCAGCAGCCAAGATCCCGGGGCAGGCAGCACCATATATTTT
CASSQDPGAGSTIYF
>few|TRBD1|TRBV12-3/TRBV12-4|TRBJ1-6
TGTGCCAGCAGTAATAGGGGGCAGTACTCACCCCTCCACTTT
CASSNRGQYSPLHF
>NA|TRBD1|TRBV19|TRBJ1-5
TGTGCCAGTAGTCCATTAACTGGACAGGGGGCAAATCAGCCCCAGCATTTT
CASSPLTGQGANQPQHF
>NA|TRBD2|TRBV6-1|TRBJ2-1
TGTGCCAGCAGGCCCGGGACTAGCGGGTCAGATGAGCAGTTCTTC
CASRPGTSGSDEQFF
>few|NA|TRBV11-2|TRBJ2-7
TGTGCCAGCAGCTTTAGAGCCCGGAGCTCCTACGAGCAGTACTTC
CASSFRARSSYEQYF
>NA|NA|TRBV20-1|TRBJ1-3
TGCAGTGTCCGAGACTCCTCCTCTGGAAACACCATATATTTT
CSVRDSSSGNTIYF
>once|NA|TRBV27|TRBJ2-1
TGTGCCAGCAGTTTATCGGCTCCAGGACACGCCGAGCAGTTCTTC
CASSLSAPGHAEQFF
>few|NA|TRBV3-1|TRBJ2-1
TGTGCCAGCAGCCCCATAGGGGGGATACTCTACAATGAGCAGTTCTTC
CASSPIGGILYNEQFF
>few|TRBD2|TRBV28|TRBJ2-1
TGTGCCAGCAGCTCCAGGACTAGCGGGAGGGGGTCCTACAATGAGCAGTTCTTC
CASSSRTSGRGSYNEQFF
>NA|TRBD1|TRBV19|TRBJ2-7
TGTGCCAGTAGTCCCAGGAACAGACAGGGATCCTACGAGCAGTACTTC
CASSPRNRQGSYEQYF
>many|NA|TRBV7-6|TRBJ2-7
TGTGCCAGCAGCTTCTCAGGGGAAGGAAACGAGCAGTACTTC
CASSFSGEGNEQYF
>few|NA|TRBV28|TRBJ2-1
TGTGCCAGCAGTTACCGGAGGGGGTGGAATGAGCAGTTCTTC
CASSYRRGWNEQFF
>few|TRBD1|TRBV2|TRBJ2-5
TGTGCCAGTAAACTCGACAGGGTGGATATGGAGACCCAGTACTTC
CASKLDRVDMETQYF
>many|NA|TRBV18|TRBJ2-1
TGTGCCAGCTCACCACCGGCTCAGTCCTACAATGAGCAGTTCTTC
CASSPPAQSYNEQFF
>few|TRBD2|TRBV4-3|TRBJ2-5
TGCGCCAGCAGCCACGGGACTAGCGGGAGTCAGGAGACCCAGTACTTC
CASSHGTSGSQETQYF
>NA|NA|TRBV20-1|TRBJ1-1
TGCAGTGCTAGGCCGGGACACCCAAACACTGAAGCTTTCTTT
CSARPGHPNTEAFF
>few|TRBD1|TRBV11-2|TRBJ2-2
TGTGCCAGCAGCTGGGCCGGGACAGGGCCTGGAATGGAGCTGTTTTTT
CASSWAGTGPGMELFF
>NA|NA|TRBV9|TRBJ2-2
TGTGCCAGCAGCGTAGGGGGGGACACCGGGGAGCTGTTTTTT
CASSVGGDTGELFF
>many|TRBD2|TRBV28|TRBJ2-3
TGTGCCAGCAGTTTAGGGGCGGGAGTGGTGGATACGCAGTATTTT
CASSLGAGVVDTQYF
>NA|NA|TRBV5-1|TRBJ2-5
TGCGCCAGCAGCTTGGCCACCAGGGCAGAGACCCAGTACTTC
CASSLATRAETQYF
>many|NA|TRBV5-1|TRBJ2-6
TGCGCCAGCAGCGGAGTCCCCTTCTCTGGGGCCAACGTCCTGACTTTC
CASSGVPFSGANVLTF
>NA|NA|TRBV6-2/TRBV6-3|TRBJ2-2
TGTGCCAGCAGTTACCCCCGACTAGCCGGGGAGCTGTTTTTT
CASSYPRLAGELFF
>NA|TRBD1|TRBV6-2/TRBV6-3|TRBJ1-5
TGTGCCAGCAGCTCACAGGGGGCTAACACGTTTAGCAATCAGCCCCAGCATTTT
CASSSQGANTFSNQPQHF
>once|TRBD2|TRBV5-1|TRBJ2-5
TGCGCCAGCAGCTTGGCACTAGCGGAGACCCAGTACTTC
CASSLALAETQYF
>few|TRBD1|TRBV9|TRBJ2-3
TGTGCCAGCAGCGCAGACAGGGGAGGAGTGACAGATACGCAGTATTTT
CASSADRGGVTDTQYF
>NA|NA|TRBV20-1|TRBJ2-7
TGCAGTGCTAGAGTCGACAGGCGGGCCTACGAGCAGTACTTC
CSARVDRRAYEQYF
>NA|NA|TRBV4-1|TRBJ2-3
TGCGCCAGCAGCCAAGATGGCCTTCGCACAGATACGCAGTATTTT
CASSQDGLRTDTQYF
>NA|NA|TRBV20-1|TRBJ2-1
TGCAGTGCTAGTCCCCAACAAGATTTCACGGGCTATGAGCAGTTCTTC
CSASPQQDFTGYEQFF
>NA|NA|TRBV7-2|TRBJ1-1
TGTGCCAGCAGCTTAGATCTCACAGGGACTGAAGCTTTCTTT
CASSLDLTGTEAFF
>NA|NA|TRBV2|TRBJ2-7
TGTGCCAGCAGTGCCATAATGTACCACGAGTCCTACGAGCAGTACTTC
CASSAIMYHESYEQYF
>NA|TRBD2|TRBV5-1|TRBJ2-1
TGCGCCAGCAGCCTGCAATATGGGACTAGCGGGACCTTTGAGCAGTTCTTC
CASSLQYGTSGTFEQFF
>few|TRBD1|TRBV28|TRBJ2-7
TGTGCCAGCAGTTTACGTGGGGACAGGGGGTCCTACGAGCAGTACTTC
CASSLRGDRGSYEQYF
>NA|NA|TRBV9|TRBJ1-3
TGTGCCAGCAGCGTAGATTACTCTGGAAACACCATATATTTT
CASSVDYSGNTIYF
>NA|TRBD2|TRBV15|TRBJ2-7
TGTGCCACCAACAGAGAAGATGGGACTAGCAGATACGAGCAGTACTTC
CATNREDGTSRYEQYF
>NA|NA|TRBV12-3/TRBV12-4|TRBJ2-3
TGTGCCAGCAGCAACAGGGAGAGGGATACGCAGTATTTT
CASSNRERDTQYF